This T cell receptor (beta chain) emerged from a study of T cell changes during pregnancy in multiple sclerosis. Clones were read by immunoSEQ multiplex PCR, and TCRdb kept only the in-frame ones, dropping some. The sample holds about 60,000 clones; about 92% are singletons and the top ten take approximately 3.8%. The sequence derives from a female donor with multiple sclerosis, enrolled in a pregnancy study. Sequencing used CD8+ T cells from peripheral blood mononuclear cells, obtained in the second trimester of pregnancy.

Here the CDR3 DNA reads TGCAGCGGGGTAGCGGGAGGACACAATGAGCAGTTCTTC. This codes for CSGVAGGHNEQFF. V and J are TRBV29-1 and TRBJ2-1; 10 bases fit TRBD2. This CDR3 is built from 13 residues. In germline, CDR1 is SQVTM, CDR2 ANQGSEA. V lost 7 bases and J lost 5; bases outside the gene matches: 5.